This TCR beta chain was captured in a study of cytomegalovirus exposure and HLA in healthy donors. Turning to the study itself: Early released data had tens of millions of unique TCRs, all coming from HLA-typed donors. Overall study results and limits: Further analysis was carried out later, and it showed several of the most significant clusters appearing linked to common viral pathogens. CMV antigen specificity of a few CMV-associated chains was confirmed in vitro.

As regards this clone: The antigen is undetermined.

This PCR relied on a set of 60 Vbeta primers and 13 Jbeta primers. The authors' processing: A later analysis tallied 75 million to 80 million unique TCR beta chains, approximately 10 million of them shared. The table came from immunoSEQ multiplex PCR; TCRdb's copy has only in-frame clones and leaves some out. V and J calls and clone size are as listed in that table; D and trimming were resolved from the DNA. The sample has 100,000 or so clones; about 79% are singletons. This clonotype was sampled from a woman in her late teens or twenties in good health and CMV-seronegative. The sequenced sample consisted of PBMCs.

CDR3 sequence (DNA): TGTGCCAGCAGTGCAACGGGAGGGTTCAATGAGCAGTTCTTC. This gives the protein CASSATGGFNEQFF. The genes are TRBV27 and TRBJ2-1, with 8 bases that match TRBD2. The germline V gene has CDR1 MNHEY and CDR2 SMNVEV (reference sequence). V dropped 5 bases and J dropped 6; count of bases not matched to a gene: 6. The CDR3 totals 14 residues.